Listed here are 26 T cell receptor beta chains from one sample, sequenced in a study of blood T cell repertoires in COVID-19. Produced via immunoSEQ multiplex PCR; TCRdb's table is partial and in-frame only. Seen here are over 65,000 clones, roughly 90% observed once, and the top ten hold roughly 0.8%. Sequencing used peripheral blood. The origin of the receptors is a woman older than 75 with acute or convalescent COVID-19.

This clone is a singleton in its sample. The chain carries TRBV6-5 and TRBJ1-2; maybe TRBD1 (6 bases). The V end was cut by 4 bases, the J end by 0 bases, with 12 bases between. Germline CDR1 and CDR2: MNHEY and SVGAGI. CDR3 size: 15 residues. CDR3 amino acids: CASSSRRTANYGYTF. The CDR3 DNA is TGTGCCAGCAGTTCCCGGCGGACAGCTAACTATGGCTACACCTTC.

This chain links TRBV7-9 with TRBJ2-2; D is ambiguous. The V gene lost 5 bases and the J gene lost 7 bases, with 8 bases spanning the gap. This CDR3 is 12 amino acids long. CDR1 and CDR2 from the germline V gene are SEHNR and FQNEAQ (reference sequence). The CDR3, as DNA: TGTGCCAGCAGCCTTCCCGGCGGGGAGCTGTTTTTT. Protein product: CASSLPGGELFF. Based on the CDR3 plus reference TRBV7-9 and TRBJ2-2, the full variable domain is DTGVSQNPRHKITKRGQNVTFRCDPISEHNRLYWYRQTLGQGPEFLTYFQNEAQLEKSRLLSDRFSAERPKGSFSTLEIQRTEQGDSAMYLCASSLPGGELFFGEGSRLTVL.

The V call is TRBV9, the J call TRBJ2-2, with D tentatively TRBD1 (5 bases). Between the trimmed V and J ends, which lost 0 bases and 0 bases, there was a span of 12 bases. Germline V CDR1 and CDR2: SGDLS, YYNGEE. This CDR3 is 17 amino acids long. The CDR3 coding sequence is TGTGCCAGCAGCGTAGCTTCACAGGTATCGAACACCGGGGAGCTGTTTTTT. The encoded protein is CASSVASQVSNTGELFF.

V gene TRBV7-2 combines with J gene TRBJ1-5; D remains ambiguous. V was trimmed by 4 bases and J by 3 bases, leaving 4 bases between them. Germline CDR1 and CDR2: SGHTA and FQGNSA. This CDR3 is 12 amino acids long. The CDR3 is CASSSYNQPQHF. CDR3 DNA: TGTGCCAGCAGCTCCTACAATCAGCCCCAGCATTTT.

This chain's CDR3 is CASRPSGRDTQYF. DNA of the CDR3: TGCGCCAGCAGGCCGAGCGGGAGAGATACGCAGTATTTT. The V call is TRBV10-1, the J call TRBJ2-3; 8 bases are shared with TRBD2. The CDR3 consists of 13 residues. Germline lookup yields CDR1 WNHNN and CDR2 SYGVQD (reference sequence). The V gene end was trimmed by 6 bases and the J gene end by 5 bases; junction bases not matched to a gene: 4.

V is TRBV29-1 and J is TRBJ1-3; D unclear. The CDR3 has 15 amino acids. Germline CDR1 reads SQVTM; CDR2 reads ANQGSEA. With 4 bases removed from V and 0 bases from J, the gap between germline ends came to 13 bases. Here the CDR3 DNA reads TGCAGCGTTGCAACTAGTACCCACTCTGGAAACACCATATATTTT. The encoded protein is CSVATSTHSGNTIYF.

This chain joins TRBV2 and TRBJ1-4; no reliable D call. Trimming took off 1 base at V and 10 bases at J, with 10 bases between the two ends. The CDR3 has 13 residues. Germline values: CDR1 SNHLY, CDR2 FYNNEI. The CDR3 reads CASSEVKGGKLFF. The CDR3 bases are TGTGCCAGCAGTGAAGTTAAGGGAGGAAAACTGTTTTTT. The whole variable domain, filled in from reference TRBV2 and TRBJ1-4, reads EPEVTQTPSHQVTQMGQEVILRCVPISNHLYFYWYRQILGQKVEFLVSFYNNEISEKSEIFDDQFSVERPDGSNFTLKIRSTKLEDSAMYFCASSEVKGGKLFFGSGTQLSVL.

This clone was counted a single time. V usage is TRBV19 and J usage is TRBJ1-6; D may be TRBD1 (5 bases). The V end lost 5 bases, the J end lost 0 bases, and 8 bases lay between the germline ends. The germline V gene has CDR1 LNHDA and CDR2 SQIVND (reference sequence). CDR3 length: 15 residues. This CDR3 reads CASSGQGSYNSPLHF. The CDR3 nucleotides are TGTGCCAGTAGTGGTCAGGGCTCCTATAATTCACCCCTCCACTTT.

The chain uses TRBV11-2 and TRBJ2-5, with 7 bases lining up with TRBD2. This CDR3 is 17 amino acids long. Looked up from germline, CDR1 is SGHAT and CDR2 is FQNNGV. J was trimmed by 5 bases and V by 5 bases; bases with no gene match: 17. CDR3 in amino acids: CASSPSVGGRRAETQYF. DNA for the CDR3: TGTGCCAGCAGCCCCTCCGTTGGCGGGAGACGGGCTGAGACCCAGTACTTC.

V is TRBV24-1 and J is TRBJ1-5; D possibly corresponds to TRBD1 (5 bases). The germline CDR1 and CDR2 sequences are KGHDR and SFDVKD. The CDR3 is 15 residues long. Trimming stripped 3 bases from V and 6 bases from J, with 14 bases between. The CDR3: CATSDGGAWSQPQHF. CDR3 in DNA: TGTGCCACCAGTGATGGAGGGGCGTGGAGTCAGCCCCAGCATTTT.

This clone was seen a handful of times. This sequence joins TRBV18 and TRBJ2-7, with D unclear. There are 14 residues in the CDR3. Trimming pared 3 bases from V and 6 bases from J, leaving 15 bases between. The germline V gene encodes CDR1 KGHSH and CDR2 LQKENI. The CDR3 protein is CASSPTNGSPEQYF. The DNA of the CDR3 is TGTGCCAGCTCACCGACGAACGGGTCTCCCGAGCAGTACTTC.

The chain joins TRBV27 to TRBJ2-7; TRBD1 matches at 7 bases. This CDR3 has 18 amino acids. V lost 6 bases, J lost 2 bases, and 19 bases stayed unmatched. The germline CDR1 and CDR2 sequences are MNHEY and SMNVEV (reference sequence). In DNA form, the CDR3 reads TGTGCCAGCAGCCGTTTTGCCCCGACAGGGAATAACGCCTACGAGCAGTACTTC. Translated: CASSRFAPTGNNAYEQYF.

The J gene is TRBJ1-2, the V gene TRBV7-9, with 9 positions matching TRBD1. The junction had 14 bases not matched to a gene; V was cut back by 5 bases and J by 4 bases. Per germline, CDR1 SEHNR and CDR2 FQNEAQ (reference sequence). The CDR3 is made up of 17 amino acids. CDR3 DNA: TGTGCCAGCAGCCAACCGGGACAGGGATACGGCTCCTATGGCTACACCTTC. This translates into CASSQPGQGYGSYGYTF.

This chain links TRBV7-9 with TRBJ2-3, with D possibly TRBD2 on 5 matching bases. Trimming shortened V by 6 bases and J by 3 bases, and 19 bases separated the two germline ends. Germline CDR1 SEHNR, CDR2 FQNEAQ (reference sequence). This CDR3 contains 16 residues. CDR3 nucleotide sequence: TGTGCCAGCAGTTCGAACCGGGATGGGTGGACAGATACGCAGTATTTT. Protein sequence: CASSSNRDGWTDTQYF.

The V and J genes are TRBV2 and TRBJ2-1, with 12 bases that match TRBD2. After removal of 7 bases from V and 9 bases from J, the junction contained 7 bases not matched to a gene. CDR1 is SNHLY and CDR2 is FYNNEI in the germline V gene. The CDR3 length is 14 residues. DNA of the CDR3: TGTGCCAGCATTAGGACTAGCGGGATAGGTGAGCAGTTCTTC. Translating gives CASIRTSGIGEQFF.

The V gene is TRBV29-1, the J gene TRBJ2-7, with 11 bases matching TRBD2. The germline V gene encodes CDR1 SQVTM and CDR2 ANQGSEA. The trim removed 1 base at V and 1 base at J, leaving 6 bases unmatched. This CDR3 has 16 amino acids. The CDR3 region is CSVEVPGLAESYEQYF. CDR3 DNA sequence: TGCAGCGTTGAAGTTCCGGGACTAGCGGAGTCCTACGAGCAGTACTTC.

The V gene is TRBV5-8, the J gene TRBJ1-3, with D maybe TRBD1 (5 bases). The CDR3 runs 14 residues. V was shortened by 3 bases and J by 0 bases, with 7 bases between the two germline ends. Germline CDR1 SGHTS, CDR2 YDEGEE. In DNA, the CDR3 is TGTGCCAGCAGCTGGGGCTACTCTGGAAACACCATATATTTT. Its protein is CASSWGYSGNTIYF.

This clone occurred once. The J gene is TRBJ2-7, the V gene TRBV16; D possibly corresponds to TRBD1 (6 bases). This CDR3 spans 18 amino acids. Germline CDR1 and CDR2: KGHSY and FQNENV. V lost 3 bases to trimming and J lost 0 bases, with 21 bases between them. The DNA of the CDR3 is TGTGCCAGCAGCCACCTTCGTCAGGGGTTAGGTAGCTCCTACGAGCAGTACTTC. It yields the protein CASSHLRQGLGSSYEQYF.

This sequence joins TRBV25-1 and TRBJ2-7; 7 bases are a match to TRBD1. V dropped 1 base and J dropped 9; count of bases not matched to a gene: 12. The CDR3 contains 15 residues. CDR1 and CDR2 from the germline V gene are MGHDK and SYGVNS. The CDR3 is CASSESTGTEFWQYF. CDR3 in DNA: TGTGCCAGCAGTGAATCCACCGGGACAGAATTCTGGCAGTACTTC.

The chain employs TRBV19 and TRBJ2-1; TRBD1 matches at 11 bases. The CDR3 has 14 amino acids. The V gene end was trimmed by 8 bases and the J gene end by 4 bases; junction bases not matched to a gene: 4. Germline V gives CDR1 LNHDA, CDR2 SQIVND (reference sequence). The CDR3 nucleotides read TGTGCCAGTTCCGGGACAGGGGGGTACAATGAGCAGTTCTTC. It specifies CASSGTGGYNEQFF.

V usage is TRBV28 and J usage is TRBJ2-7; D unresolved. Germline V gene sequence: CDR1 MDHEN, CDR2 SYDVKM. This CDR3 spans 12 amino acids. With 2 bases removed from V and 1 base from J, the gap between germline ends came to 3 bases. The CDR3, as DNA: TGTGCCAGCAGTTTACGGTCCTACGAGCAGTACTTC. Protein: CASSLRSYEQYF.

As regards this clone: The identical CDR3 is also encoded by other nucleotide sequences in the sample. The chain employs TRBV11-3 and TRBJ1-1, with D uncertain. V lost 0 bases and J lost 1, with 9 bases in between. Germline assignment: CDR1 SGHNT and CDR2 YENEEA. This CDR3 contains 15 residues. CDR3 protein: CASSLDGRKNTEAFF. DNA of the CDR3: TGTGCCAGCAGCTTAGATGGCAGGAAGAACACTGAAGCTTTCTTT.

The gene calls are TRBV12-3 or TRBV12-4 and TRBJ2-1; D is uncertain. V shed 10 bases and J shed 0 bases, with 10 bases lying between them. The CDR3 loop spans 13 amino acids. CDR3 DNA sequence: TGTGCCATACAGAATAGCTCCTACAATGAGCAGTTCTTC. This sequence encodes CAIQNSSYNEQFF.

The chain links TRBV2 to TRBJ1-2; 7 bases align to TRBD1. Germline CDR1 reads SNHLY; CDR2 reads FYNNEI. After removal of 9 bases from V and 6 bases from J, the junction contained 7 bases not matched to a gene. The CDR3 loop spans 12 amino acids. The CDR3 nucleotides read TGTGCCAGGGACAGGTCACAGGATGGCTACACCTTC. Protein sequence: CARDRSQDGYTF.

This clone appeared a single time. The chain uses TRBV5-1 and TRBJ2-5; a possible D gene is TRBD1 (5 bases). This CDR3 is 16 amino acids long. Germline CDR1 reads SGHRS; CDR2 reads YFSETQ. V dropped 6 bases and J dropped 2 bases, with 20 bases sitting between them. The CDR3, as DNA: TGCGCCAGCAACGAGATGCAAGGGGTGGGGCAAGAGACCCAGTACTTC. It codes for CASNEMQGVGQETQYF.

This chain joins TRBV21-1 and TRBJ1-1; no DNA check was done on the table's D call, TRBD1. TRBV21-1 is recorded as a pseudogene. The CDR3 runs 18 residues. CDR3 coding DNA: TGTGCCAGCAGCAAAGTGGGCGGACAGGGGGCGATGAACACTGAAGCTTTCTTT. Its translation: CASSKVGGQGAMNTEAFF.